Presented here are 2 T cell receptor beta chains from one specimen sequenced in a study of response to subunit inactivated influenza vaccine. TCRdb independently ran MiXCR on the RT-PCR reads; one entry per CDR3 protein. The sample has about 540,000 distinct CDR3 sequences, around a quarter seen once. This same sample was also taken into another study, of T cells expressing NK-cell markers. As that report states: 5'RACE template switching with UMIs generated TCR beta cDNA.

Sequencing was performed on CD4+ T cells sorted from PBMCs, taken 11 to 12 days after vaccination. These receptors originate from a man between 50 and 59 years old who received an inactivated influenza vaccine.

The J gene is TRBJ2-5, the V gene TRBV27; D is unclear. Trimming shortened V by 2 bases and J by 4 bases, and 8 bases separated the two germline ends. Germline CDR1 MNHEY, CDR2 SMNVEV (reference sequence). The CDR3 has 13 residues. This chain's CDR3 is CASSLATRETQYF. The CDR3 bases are TGTGCCAGCAGTTTAGCCACCAGAGAGACCCAGTACTTC.

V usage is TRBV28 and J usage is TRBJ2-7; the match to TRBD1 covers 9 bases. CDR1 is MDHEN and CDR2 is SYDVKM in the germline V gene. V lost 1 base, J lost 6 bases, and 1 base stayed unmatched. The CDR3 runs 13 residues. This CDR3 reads CASSLSDRGEQYF. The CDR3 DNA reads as TGTGCCAGCAGTTTATCGGACAGGGGCGAGCAGTACTTC.